These 2 T cell receptor beta chains came from one sample sequenced in a study of beta chain features in type 1 diabetes. The investigators reverse transcribed all of the isolated RNA, so they sequenced expressed TCRB transcripts. TCRdb keeps only in-frame clones here, not all; method: immunoSEQ multiplex PCR. The data hold about 220,000 clones, with 11% observed a single time. Sequencing used central memory CD4+ T cells from blood. All receptors come from a man between 18 and 35 years old in good health.

This clone was detected a few times. The chain is built from TRBV7-2 and TRBJ1-1; D gene unclear. The V end lost 1 base, the J end lost 0 bases, and 6 bases lay between the germline ends. The CDR3 extends over 14 amino acids. The germline V gene encodes CDR1 SGHTA and CDR2 FQGNSA. The CDR3 nucleotides read TGTGCCAGCAGCTTAGTAAGTATGAACACTGAAGCTTTCTTT. Translating it yields CASSLVSMNTEAFF.

This clone has at least ten counts. The chain uses TRBV29-1 and TRBJ2-5; no definite D call. CDR3 size: 12 residues. The V and J ends lost 4 bases and 1 base respectively, with 7 bases between them. Per germline, CDR1 SQVTM and CDR2 ANQGSEA. For the CDR3, the DNA is TGCAGCGTTGTCGCCATCCAAGAGACCCAGTACTTC. Its translation is CSVVAIQETQYF.